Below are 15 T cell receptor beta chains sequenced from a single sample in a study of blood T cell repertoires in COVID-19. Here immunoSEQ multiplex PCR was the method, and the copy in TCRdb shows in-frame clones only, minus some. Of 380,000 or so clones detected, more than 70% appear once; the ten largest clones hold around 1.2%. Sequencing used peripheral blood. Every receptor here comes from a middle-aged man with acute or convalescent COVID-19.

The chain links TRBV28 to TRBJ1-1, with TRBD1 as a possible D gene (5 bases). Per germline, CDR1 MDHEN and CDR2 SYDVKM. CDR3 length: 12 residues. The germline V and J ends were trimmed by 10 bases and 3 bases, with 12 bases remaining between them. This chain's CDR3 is CATGSGDTEAFF. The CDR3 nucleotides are TGTGCCACAGGATCGGGGGACACTGAAGCTTTCTTT.

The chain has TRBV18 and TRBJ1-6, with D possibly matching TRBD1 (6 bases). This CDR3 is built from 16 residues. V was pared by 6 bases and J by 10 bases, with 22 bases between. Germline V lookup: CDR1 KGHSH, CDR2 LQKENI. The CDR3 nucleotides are TGTGCCAGCTCGACGGATGCAGGGGTAGGGGTCTCACCCCTCCACTTT. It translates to CASSTDAGVGVSPLHF.

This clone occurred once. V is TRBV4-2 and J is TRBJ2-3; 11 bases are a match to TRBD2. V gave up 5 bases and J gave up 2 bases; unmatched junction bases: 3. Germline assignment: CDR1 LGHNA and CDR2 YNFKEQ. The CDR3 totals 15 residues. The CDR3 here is CASSLLAGATDTQYF. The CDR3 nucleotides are TGTGCCAGCAGCTTACTAGCGGGGGCCACAGATACGCAGTATTTT.

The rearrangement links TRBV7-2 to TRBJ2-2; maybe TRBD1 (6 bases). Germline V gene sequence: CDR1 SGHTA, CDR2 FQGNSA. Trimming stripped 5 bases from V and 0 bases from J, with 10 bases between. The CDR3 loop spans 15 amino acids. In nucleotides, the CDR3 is TGTGCCAGCAGCCAGACAGGAACGAACACCGGGGAGCTGTTTTTT. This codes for CASSQTGTNTGELFF.

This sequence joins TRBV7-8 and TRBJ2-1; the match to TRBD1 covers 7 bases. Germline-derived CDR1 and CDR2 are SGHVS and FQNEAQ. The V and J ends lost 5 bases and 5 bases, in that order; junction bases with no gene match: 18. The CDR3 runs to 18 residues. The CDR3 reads CASSRERGTVESDNEQFF. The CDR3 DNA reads TGTGCCAGCAGCCGAGAAAGGGGGACAGTTGAATCCGACAATGAGCAGTTCTTC.

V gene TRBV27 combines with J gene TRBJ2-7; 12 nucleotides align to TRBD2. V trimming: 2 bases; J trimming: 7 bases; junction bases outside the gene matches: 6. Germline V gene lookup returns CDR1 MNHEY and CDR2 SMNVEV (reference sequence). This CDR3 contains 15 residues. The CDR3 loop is CASSLRASGRGEQYF. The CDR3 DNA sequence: TGTGCCAGCAGTTTACGGGCTAGCGGGAGGGGGGAGCAGTACTTC.

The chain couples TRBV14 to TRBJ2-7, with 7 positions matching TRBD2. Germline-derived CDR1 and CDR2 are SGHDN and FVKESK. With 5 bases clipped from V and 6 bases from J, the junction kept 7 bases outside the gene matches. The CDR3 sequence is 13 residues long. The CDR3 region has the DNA TGTGCCAGCAGCTCAACGGGGGGAGGCGAGCAGTACTTC. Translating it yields CASSSTGGGEQYF. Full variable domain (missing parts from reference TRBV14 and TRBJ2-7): EAGVTQFPSHSVIEKGQTVTLRCDPISGHDNLYWYRRVMGKEIKFLLHFVKESKQDESGMPNNRFLAERTGGTYSTLKVQPAELEDSGVYFCASSSTGGGEQYFGPGTRLTVT.

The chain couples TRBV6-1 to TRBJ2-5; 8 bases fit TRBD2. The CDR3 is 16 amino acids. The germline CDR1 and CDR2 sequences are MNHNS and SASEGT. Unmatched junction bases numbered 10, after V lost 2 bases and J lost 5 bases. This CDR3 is CASSEIGRGGDETQYF. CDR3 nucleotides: TGTGCCAGCAGTGAAATCGGGAGGGGAGGAGACGAGACCCAGTACTTC.

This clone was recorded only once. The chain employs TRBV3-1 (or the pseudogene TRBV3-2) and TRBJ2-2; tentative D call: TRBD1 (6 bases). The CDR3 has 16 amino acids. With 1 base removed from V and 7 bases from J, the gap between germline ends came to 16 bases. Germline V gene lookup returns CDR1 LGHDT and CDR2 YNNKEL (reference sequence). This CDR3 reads CASSQGGGYQGGELFF. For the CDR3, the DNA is TGTGCCAGCAGCCAAGGAGGGGGATATCAAGGCGGGGAGCTGTTTTTT.

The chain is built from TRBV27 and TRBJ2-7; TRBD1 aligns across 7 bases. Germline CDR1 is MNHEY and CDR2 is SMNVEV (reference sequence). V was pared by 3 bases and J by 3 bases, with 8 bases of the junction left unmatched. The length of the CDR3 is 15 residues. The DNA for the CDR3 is TGTGCCAGCAGTTTCCTGACAGGGCTTTACTACGAGCAGTACTTC. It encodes CASSFLTGLYYEQYF.

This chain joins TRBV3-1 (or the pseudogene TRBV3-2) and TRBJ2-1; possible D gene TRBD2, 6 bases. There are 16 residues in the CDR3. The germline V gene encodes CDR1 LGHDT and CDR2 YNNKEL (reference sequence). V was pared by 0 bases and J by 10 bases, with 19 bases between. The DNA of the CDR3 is TGTGCCAGCAGCCAAGACTACGCGGGGTCTGGGGGGGAGCAGTTCTTC. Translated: CASSQDYAGSGGEQFF.

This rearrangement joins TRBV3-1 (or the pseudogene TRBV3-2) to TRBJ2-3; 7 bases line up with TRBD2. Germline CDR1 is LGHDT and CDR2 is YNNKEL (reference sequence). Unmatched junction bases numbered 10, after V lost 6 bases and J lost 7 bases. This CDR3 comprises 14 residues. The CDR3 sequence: CASRTSYRAYTQYF. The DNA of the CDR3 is TGTGCCAGCAGGACTAGCTATCGGGCATATACGCAGTATTTT.

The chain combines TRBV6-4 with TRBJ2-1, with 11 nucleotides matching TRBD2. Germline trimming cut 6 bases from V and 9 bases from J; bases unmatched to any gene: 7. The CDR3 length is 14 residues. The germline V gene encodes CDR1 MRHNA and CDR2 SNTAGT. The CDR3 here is CASSPGTSGFEQFF. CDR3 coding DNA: TGTGCCAGCAGCCCCGGGACTAGCGGTTTTGAGCAGTTCTTC.

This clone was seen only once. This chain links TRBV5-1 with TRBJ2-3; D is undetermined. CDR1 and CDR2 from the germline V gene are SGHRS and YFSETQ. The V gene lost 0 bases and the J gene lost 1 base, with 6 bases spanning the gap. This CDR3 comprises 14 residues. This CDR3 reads CASSLVFGTDTQYF. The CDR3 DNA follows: TGCGCCAGCAGCTTGGTGTTCGGCACAGATACGCAGTATTTT. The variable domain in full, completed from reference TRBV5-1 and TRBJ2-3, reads KAGVTQTPRYLIKTRGQQVTLSCSPISGHRSVSWYQQTPGQGLQFLFEYFSETQRNKGNFPGRFSGRQFSNSRSEMNVSTLELGDSALYLCASSLVFGTDTQYFGPGTRLTVL.

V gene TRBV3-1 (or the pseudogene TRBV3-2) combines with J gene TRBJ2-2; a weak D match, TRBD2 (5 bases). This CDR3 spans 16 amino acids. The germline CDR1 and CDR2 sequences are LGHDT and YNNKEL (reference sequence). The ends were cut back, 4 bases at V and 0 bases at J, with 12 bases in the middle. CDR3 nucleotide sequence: TGTGCCAGCAGCCCGGTGATCGGGACGAACACCGGGGAGCTGTTTTTT. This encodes CASSPVIGTNTGELFF.